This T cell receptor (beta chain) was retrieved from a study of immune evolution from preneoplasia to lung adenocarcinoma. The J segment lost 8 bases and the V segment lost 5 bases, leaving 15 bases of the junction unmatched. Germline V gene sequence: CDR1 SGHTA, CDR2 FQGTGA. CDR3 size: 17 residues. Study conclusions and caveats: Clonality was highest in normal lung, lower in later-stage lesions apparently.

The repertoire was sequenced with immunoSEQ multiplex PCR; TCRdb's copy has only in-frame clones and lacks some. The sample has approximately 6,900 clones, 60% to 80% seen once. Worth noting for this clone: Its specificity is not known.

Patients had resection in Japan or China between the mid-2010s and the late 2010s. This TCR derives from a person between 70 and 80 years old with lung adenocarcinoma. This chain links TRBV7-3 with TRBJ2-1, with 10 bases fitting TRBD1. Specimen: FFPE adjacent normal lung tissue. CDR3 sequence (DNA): TGTGCCAGCAGCATGGGGACAGGGGCCTTCACGGGGGATGAGCAGTTCTTC. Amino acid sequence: CASSMGTGAFTGDEQFF.